The 13 T cell receptor beta chains in this list originate from one sample, sequenced in a study of long-term antiretroviral therapy in people with HIV. They ran version v3.0 of the immunoSEQ assay at survey level. This table comes from immunoSEQ multiplex PCR, and its TCRdb copy is limited to in-frame clones, with some not included. The repertoire holds around 25,000 clones, with over 75% as singletons. Sequencing used unsorted PBMCs, obtained 1.1 years before starting antiretroviral therapy. Receptor source: a woman in her twenties or thirties with HIV.

The CDR3 reads CASSSHPWHLEDGYTF. CDR3 in DNA: TGTGCCAGCAGTTCCCACCCCTGGCACTTAGAGGATGGCTACACCTTC. The chain is built from TRBV7-8 and TRBJ1-2; D gene unclear. The CDR3 runs to 16 residues. The ends were cut back, 6 bases at V and 6 bases at J, with 23 bases in the middle. In germline, CDR1 is SGHVS, CDR2 FQNEAQ.

For the CDR3, the DNA is TGTGCCATCAGTAGGACAGATTCTGGGGCCAACGTCCTGACTTTC. This sequence encodes CAISRTDSGANVLTF. The chain combines TRBV10-3 with TRBJ2-6; maybe TRBD1 (6 bases). The germline V gene encodes CDR1 ENHRY and CDR2 SYGVKD. V was trimmed by 5 bases and J by 1 base, leaving 9 bases between them. The CDR3 consists of 15 residues.

The gene calls are TRBV5-4 and TRBJ2-3; D might be TRBD2 (5 bases). Per germline, CDR1 SGHNT and CDR2 YYREEE (reference sequence). Trimming left V 2 bases short and J 2 bases short, with 12 bases between. This CDR3 has 15 residues. CDR3 loop: CASSLSAGHTDTQYF. For the CDR3, the DNA is TGTGCCAGCAGCTTAAGTGCGGGTCACACAGATACGCAGTATTTT.

J is TRBJ1-5 and V is TRBV27; D may be TRBD1 (5 bases). Germline CDR1 MNHEY, CDR2 SMNVEV (reference sequence). The CDR3 sequence is 15 residues long. V was trimmed by 8 bases and J by 0 bases, leaving 14 bases between them. CDR3 coding DNA: TGTGCCAGCTCTTCCAGGGCAGGTAGCAATCAGCCCCAGCATTTT. This gives the protein CASSSRAGSNQPQHF.

The chain is built from TRBV19 and TRBJ2-7; D not certain. Per the germline V gene, CDR1 is LNHDA and CDR2 is SQIVND (reference sequence). V was clipped by 1 base and J by 0 bases, with 13 bases between them. The CDR3 runs 16 residues. The CDR3 spells CASSIADQGASYEQYF. CDR3 DNA sequence: TGTGCCAGTAGTATAGCCGACCAAGGCGCCTCCTACGAGCAGTACTTC.

The chain employs TRBV7-8 and TRBJ1-1, with no clear D. The germline CDR1 and CDR2 sequences are SGHVS and FQNEAQ. The CDR3 spans 12 residues. Trimming took 3 bases from V and 1 from J, leaving 3 bases between them. CDR3 DNA sequence: TGTGCCAGCAGCTTTCAGAACACTGAAGCTTTCTTT. Translating it yields CASSFQNTEAFF.

The J gene is TRBJ1-2, the V gene TRBV19; 8 bases are shared with TRBD1. CDR1 is LNHDA and CDR2 is SQIVND in the germline V gene (reference sequence). V dropped 5 bases and J dropped 3; count of bases not matched to a gene: 11. The CDR3 loop spans 16 amino acids. The CDR3 DNA is TGTGCCAGTAGTCCTGGACAGGGAGGGGACTACTATGGCTACACCTTC. This encodes CASSPGQGGDYYGYTF.

This clone was observed a few times. The V gene is TRBV4-1, the J gene TRBJ2-1, with D possibly being TRBD1 (6 bases). V lost 0 bases and J lost 10, with 19 bases in between. The CDR3 spans 16 residues. The germline V gene has CDR1 MGHRA and CDR2 YSYEKL. The CDR3 nucleotides read TGCGCCAGCAGCCAAGATCGCTCCATAGGACAGACCGAGCAGTTCTTC. Its protein is CASSQDRSIGQTEQFF.

This clone was detected only once. The CDR3 protein is CASSPSGDTGELFF. CDR3 DNA: TGTGCCAGCTCACCGAGTGGAGACACCGGGGAGCTGTTTTTT. V is TRBV18 and J is TRBJ2-2; D ambiguous. V lost 3 bases and J 3 bases, leaving 8 bases between the germline ends. Germline V lookup: CDR1 KGHSH, CDR2 LQKENI. The CDR3 is 14 residues long.

This clone is a singleton in its sample. The V gene is TRBV5-1, the J gene TRBJ1-5; 9 bases match TRBD1. This CDR3 is built from 16 residues. From germline, CDR1 is SGHRS and CDR2 YFSETQ. With V trimmed by 4 bases and J by 3 bases, 8 bases remained unmatched. The CDR3, as DNA: TGCGCCAGCAGCCTTGGGGACAGGGACTACAATCAGCCCCAGCATTTT. Translating gives CASSLGDRDYNQPQHF.

This clone showed up just once. The V and J genes are TRBV11-3 and TRBJ1-1; TRBD1 might be the D (5 bases). Germline CDR1 SGHNT, CDR2 YENEEA. The length of the CDR3 is 13 residues. The V end lost 6 bases, the J end lost 0 bases, and 8 bases lay between the germline ends. The CDR3 loop is CASSLQVNTEAFF. CDR3 nucleotides: TGTGCCAGCAGTTTACAGGTGAACACTGAAGCTTTCTTT.

The rearrangement uses TRBV29-1 and TRBJ1-1; D is ambiguous. CDR1 and CDR2 (germline): SQVTM, ANQGSEA. The CDR3 loop spans 11 amino acids. Trimming cost V 4 bases and J 1 base, with 4 bases left between them. The CDR3 loop is CSVGKNTEAFF. Here the CDR3 DNA reads TGCAGCGTTGGAAAGAACACTGAAGCTTTCTTT.

J is TRBJ1-6 and V is TRBV5-4; 9 nucleotides agree with TRBD1. J was trimmed by 7 bases and V by 3 bases; bases with no gene match: 5. In germline, CDR1 is SGHNT, CDR2 YYREEE (reference sequence). The CDR3 runs to 15 residues. This chain's CDR3 is CASSSGTGKNSPLHF. The CDR3 nucleotides read TGTGCCAGCAGCTCCGGGACAGGGAAGAATTCACCCCTCCACTTT.